This TCR beta chain is drawn from a study of vaccination effects on CD4 cells after COVID-19. Broader study findings: Healthy vaccine recipients' vaccine-induced clones were almost all SARS-CoV-2 mono-reactive.

Under the ViraFEST assay, PBMC were stimulated with viral peptide pools so that antigen-specific CD4+ T cells expanded. Sequencing was performed afterwards. Cultured cells yielded isolated CD4+ T cells after about ten days. The study found no prior SARS-CoV-2 infection in the vaccine recipients, who tested negative for nucleocapsid antibodies. Cells had half their medium changed to IL-2 medium on days 3 and 7. V dropped 5 bases and J dropped 8 bases, with 21 bases sitting between them. This CDR3 contains 16 residues. Germline V lookup: CDR1 MNHNY, CDR2 SVGAGI (reference sequence). Profiled with immunoSEQ multiplex PCR; TCRdb holds only in-frame clones, not every one. Of tens of thousands of clones listed, nearly 80% are singletons. In the case of this clone: Its matching antigen is unknown.

The genes are TRBV6-6 and TRBJ1-4; possibly TRBD1 for D (5 bases). This specimen consisted of CD4+ T cells from PBMCs cultured with HCoV-OC43 spike peptides, obtained before COVID-19 vaccination. Subset given: HCoV-OC43 spike overlapping peptide pool stimulation. This clonotype was sampled from a human donor who received a COVID-19 vaccine. CDR3 region: CASSTREAGRGEKLFF. CDR3 DNA sequence: TGTGCCAGCAGTACCCGGGAGGCAGGACGGGGCGAAAAACTGTTTTTT.